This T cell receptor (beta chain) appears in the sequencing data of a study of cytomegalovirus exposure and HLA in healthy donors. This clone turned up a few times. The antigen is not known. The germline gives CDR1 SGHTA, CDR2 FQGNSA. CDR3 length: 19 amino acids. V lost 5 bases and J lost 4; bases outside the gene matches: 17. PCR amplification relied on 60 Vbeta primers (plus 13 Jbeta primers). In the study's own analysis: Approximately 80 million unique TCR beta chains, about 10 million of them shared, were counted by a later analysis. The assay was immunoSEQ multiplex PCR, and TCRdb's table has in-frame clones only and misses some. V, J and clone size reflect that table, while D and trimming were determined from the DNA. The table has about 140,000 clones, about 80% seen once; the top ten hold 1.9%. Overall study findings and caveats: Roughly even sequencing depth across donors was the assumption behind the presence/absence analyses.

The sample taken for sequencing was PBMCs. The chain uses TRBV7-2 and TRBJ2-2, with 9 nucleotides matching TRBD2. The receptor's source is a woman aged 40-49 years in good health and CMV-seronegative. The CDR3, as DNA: TGTGCCAGCAGCCTCTCGGGCGGGAGGGCGGTGGTGGGCACCGGGGAGCTGTTTTTT. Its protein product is CASSLSGGRAVVGTGELFF. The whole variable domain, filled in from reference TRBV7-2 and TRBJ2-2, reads GAGVSQSPSNKVTEKGKDVELRCDPISGHTALYWYRQSLGQGLEFLIYFQGNSAPDKSGLPSDRFSAERTGGSVSTLTIQRTQQEDSAVYLCASSLSGGRAVVGTGELFFGEGSRLTVL.